The clone carrying this T cell receptor beta chain is a singleton in its sample. This sample was included in a study of shared clonotypes between healthy human individuals. An approximately 200 ng quantity of DNA, 30,000 to 35,000 T cell genomes, went into the sorted-subset replicate PCRs. Only in-frame clones appear in the TCRdb table, and some are missing; sequencing was by immunoSEQ multiplex PCR. The table has 1.4 million to 1.5 million clones, around 97% seen once. Germline CDR1 and CDR2: SGHRS and YFSETQ. The CDR3 is made up of 17 amino acids. The V end lost 4 bases, the J end lost 0 bases, and 17 bases lay between the germline ends.

Specimen: naive CD4+ T cells sorted from blood. The subset: CD45RA+ positively selected. The sequence was obtained from a man in his thirties or forties in good health. The rearrangement links TRBV5-1 to TRBJ2-1, with D perhaps TRBD1 or TRBD2 (5 bases each). The CDR3 protein is CASSASTGQISYNEQFF. The CDR3 nucleotides read TGCGCCAGCAGCGCTAGTACGGGGCAGATCTCCTACAATGAGCAGTTCTTC. Complete variable domain (other parts from reference TRBV5-1 and TRBJ2-1): KAGVTQTPRYLIKTRGQQVTLSCSPISGHRSVSWYQQTPGQGLQFLFEYFSETQRNKGNFPGRFSGRQFSNSRSEMNVSTLELGDSALYLCASSASTGQISYNEQFFGPGTRLTVL.